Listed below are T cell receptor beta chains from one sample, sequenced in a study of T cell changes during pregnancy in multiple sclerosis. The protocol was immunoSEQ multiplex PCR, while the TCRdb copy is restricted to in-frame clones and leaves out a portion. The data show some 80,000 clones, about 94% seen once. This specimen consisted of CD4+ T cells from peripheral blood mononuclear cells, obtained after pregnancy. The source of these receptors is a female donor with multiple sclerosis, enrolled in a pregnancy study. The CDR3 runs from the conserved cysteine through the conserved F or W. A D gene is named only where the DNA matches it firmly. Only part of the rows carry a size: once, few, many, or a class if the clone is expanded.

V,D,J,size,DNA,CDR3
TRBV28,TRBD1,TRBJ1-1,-,TGTGCCAGCAGCGAGACGGGACAGGACTCGAACACTGAAGCTTTCTTT,CASSETGQDSNTEAFF
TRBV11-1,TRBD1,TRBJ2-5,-,TGTGCCAGCACCCTGGACAGGGGAACCCAAGAGACCCAGTACTTC,CASTLDRGTQETQYF
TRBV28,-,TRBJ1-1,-,TGTGCCAGCAGGGGGCCTCTGAACACTGAAGCTTTCTTT,CASRGPLNTEAFF
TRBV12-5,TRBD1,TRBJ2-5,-,TGTGCTAGTGGTTCGATGCATAGGACAGGGGCCCAAAGTAACCAAGAGACCCAGTACTTC,CASGSMHRTGAQSNQETQYF
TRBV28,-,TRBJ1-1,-,TGTGCCAGCAGCCCTACCGGGGGGGGCGCGAACACTGAAGCTTTCTTT,CASSPTGGGANTEAFF
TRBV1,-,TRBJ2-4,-,TGCACCAGCAGCCAAGATGGATCTAGCGGGAGTAGCACTTCCAAAAACATTCAGTACTTC,CTSSQDGSSGSSTSKNIQYF
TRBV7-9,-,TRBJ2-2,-,TGTGCCAGCAGCTTATATCTGAACACCGGGGAGCTGTTTTTT,CASSLYLNTGELFF
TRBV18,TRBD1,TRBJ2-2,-,TGTGCCAGCTCACCAAGACAGGGTGGAAGCACCGGGGAGCTGTTTTTT,CASSPRQGGSTGELFF
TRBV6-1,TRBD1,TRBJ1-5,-,TGTGCCAGCAGTGAAGCGTCAGGGGGAGGACAGCCCCAGCATTTT,CASSEASGGGQPQHF
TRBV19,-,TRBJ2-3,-,TGTGCCAGTAGAAGGGAGTTGGGCACAGATACGCAGTATTTT,CASRRELGTDTQYF
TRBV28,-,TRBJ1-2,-,TGTGCCAGCCGCTTTGCGAGGGGGGGTTACTATGGCTACACCTTC,CASRFARGGYYGYTF
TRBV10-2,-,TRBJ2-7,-,TGCGCCAGCAGTGAGTCGGGAGGGGGAGGCTACGAGCAGTACTTC,CASSESGGGGYEQYF
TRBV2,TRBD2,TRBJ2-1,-,TGTGCCAGCAGTGAGAGGACTAGAAACAATGAGCAGTTCTTC,CASSERTRNNEQFF
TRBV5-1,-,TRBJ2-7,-,TGCGCCAGCAGCTTGCCCCGGGACTCCACGCACGAGCAGTACTTC,CASSLPRDSTHEQYF
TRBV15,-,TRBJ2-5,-,TGTGCCACCAGCAGAGATGGAAGGGAGATGGAGACCCAGTACTTC,CATSRDGREMETQYF
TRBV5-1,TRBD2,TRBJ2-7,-,TGCGCCAGCAGCCCTACCTTATCCCTAGCGGGTACGGTTCCCGAGCAGTACTTC,CASSPTLSLAGTVPEQYF
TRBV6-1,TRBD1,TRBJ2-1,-,TGTGCCAGCAAAGACAGGGGTTATCACAATGAGCAGTTCTTC,CASKDRGYHNEQFF
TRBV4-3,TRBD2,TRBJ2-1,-,TGCGCCAGCAGCCAAGATTTGAGCGGGAGTCGCAATGAGCAGTTCTTC,CASSQDLSGSRNEQFF
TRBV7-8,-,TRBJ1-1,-,TGTGCCAGCAGCTTAGCGCAGGGTGAAGCTTTCTTT,CASSLAQGEAFF
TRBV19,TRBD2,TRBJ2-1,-,TGTGCCAGTAGTATAGGGGGACTAGCGGGACCCAATGAGCAGTTCTTC,CASSIGGLAGPNEQFF
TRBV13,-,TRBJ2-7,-,TGTGCCAGCAGCGCAACCGACAGGTCCTACGAGCAGTACTTC,CASSATDRSYEQYF
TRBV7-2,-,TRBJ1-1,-,TGTGCCAGCAGCTCGTTGGGGCTTGTAACTGAAGCTTTCTTT,CASSSLGLVTEAFF
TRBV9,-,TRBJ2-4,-,TGTGCCAGCAGCGTAGGTGACAGTAACAAAAACATTCAGTACTTC,CASSVGDSNKNIQYF
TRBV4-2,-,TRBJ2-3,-,TGTGCCAGCAGCCAAATAACTAGCCGCTTGACAGATACGCAGTATTTT,CASSQITSRLTDTQYF
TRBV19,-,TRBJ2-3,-,TGTGCCAGTAGCGATGGGGGGAACACAGATACGCAGTATTTT,CASSDGGNTDTQYF
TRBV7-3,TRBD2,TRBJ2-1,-,TGTGCCAGCAGCTTAAACGGGATCCCCGGGACTAGCGGGTCAGGTGAGCAGTTCTTC,CASSLNGIPGTSGSGEQFF
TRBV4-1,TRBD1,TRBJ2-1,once,TGCGCCAGCAGCCCTGGGGACAGGCCTCGCGAGGGTGAGCAGTTCTTC,CASSPGDRPREGEQFF
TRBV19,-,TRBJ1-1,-,TGTGCCAGTAGCAAAGAGGCAGGGGATCCGGCTTTCTTT,CASSKEAGDPAFF
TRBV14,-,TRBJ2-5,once,TGTGCCAGCAGCCAACAGGATTGGTACCAAGAGACCCAGTACTTC,CASSQQDWYQETQYF
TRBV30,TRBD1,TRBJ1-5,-,TGTGCCTGGTCGGGACAGGACAATCAGCCCCAGCATTTT,CAWSGQDNQPQHF
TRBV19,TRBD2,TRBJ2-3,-,TGTGCCAGTAGTAGCGCGGGAGCACCCACAGATACGCAGTATTTT,CASSSAGAPTDTQYF
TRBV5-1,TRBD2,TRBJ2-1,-,TGCGCCAGCAGTACTAGCGGGAGGGCCGTTTACAATGAGCAGTTCTTC,CASSTSGRAVYNEQFF
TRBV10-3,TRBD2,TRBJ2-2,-,TGTGCCATCAGGCCGCTAGGACTAGCGGGCAACACCGGGGAGCTGTTTTTT,CAIRPLGLAGNTGELFF
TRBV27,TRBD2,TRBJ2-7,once,TGTGCCAGCAGCAGGGGACTAGCGGGAGTCCTCAACGAGCAGTACTTC,CASSRGLAGVLNEQYF
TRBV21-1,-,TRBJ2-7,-,TGTGCCAGCAGCAAACCAGACAGGGCTGGCCACGAGCAGTACTTC,CASSKPDRAGHEQYF
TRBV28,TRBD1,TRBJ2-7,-,TGTGCCAGCAGTTTGACAGGGGGAATAGGCTACGAGCAGTACTTC,CASSLTGGIGYEQYF
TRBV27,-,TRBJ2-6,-,TGTGCCAGCAGTCCAGTCCCTGGGGCCAACGTCCTGACTTTC,CASSPVPGANVLTF
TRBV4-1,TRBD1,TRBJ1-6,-,TGCGCCAGCAGCCGAGGTGGGCGGGACAGCTTTTATTCACCCCTCCACTTT,CASSRGGRDSFYSPLHF
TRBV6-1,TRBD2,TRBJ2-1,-,TGTGCCAGCAGTGAAGCGGGACTAGCCCTCAATGAGCAGTTCTTC,CASSEAGLALNEQFF
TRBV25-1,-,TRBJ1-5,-,TGTGCCAGCACCCCCCGAGGGTTCAATCAGCCCCAGCATTTT,CASTPRGFNQPQHF
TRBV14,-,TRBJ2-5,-,TGTGCCAGCAGTCAGGTGGGGACCCAGTACTTC,CASSQVGTQYF
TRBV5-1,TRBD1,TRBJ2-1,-,TGCGCCAGCAGTGAAACCGGGACAGGGATTGATGAGCAGTTCTTC,CASSETGTGIDEQFF
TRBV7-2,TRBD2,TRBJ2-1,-,TGTGCCAGCAGCGTAGGGAGGCTAGCGGACTACAATGAGCAGTTCTTC,CASSVGRLADYNEQFF
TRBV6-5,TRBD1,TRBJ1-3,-,TGTGCCAGCAGTTACTGGGGACAGGCCTCTGGAAACACCATATATTTT,CASSYWGQASGNTIYF
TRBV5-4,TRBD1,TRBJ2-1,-,TGTGCCAGCAGGGCGACAGGGGACATTTCGTCCTACAATGAGCAGTTCTTC,CASRATGDISSYNEQFF
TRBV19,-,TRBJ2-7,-,TGTGCCAGTAGTTGGAGGGATAATCTGATCTACGAGCAGTACTTC,CASSWRDNLIYEQYF
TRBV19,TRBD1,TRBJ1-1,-,TGTGCCAGTAGTATGATACAGGGGCCGAGGGCTTTCTTT,CASSMIQGPRAFF
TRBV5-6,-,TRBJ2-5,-,TGTGCCAGCAGCTTGACTGTGGGAGTTCGCGAGACCCAGTACTTC,CASSLTVGVRETQYF
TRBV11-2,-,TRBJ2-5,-,TGTGCCAGCAGAATCCCGGGAACCGGGGAGACCCAGTACTTC,CASRIPGTGETQYF
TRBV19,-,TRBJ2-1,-,TGTGCCAGTAGTTTTAGCGGAGTCTCCTACAATGAGCAGTTCTTC,CASSFSGVSYNEQFF
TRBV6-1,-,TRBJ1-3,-,TGTGCCAGCAGTGAATCTGTGGCCAGAAACACCATATATTTT,CASSESVARNTIYF
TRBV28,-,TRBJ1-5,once,TGTGCCAGCAGTTTGGTTACAGGGCTTAATCAGCCCCAGCATTTT,CASSLVTGLNQPQHF
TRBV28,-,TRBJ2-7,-,TGTGCCACCTCTTCCTACGAGCAGTACTTC,CATSSYEQYF